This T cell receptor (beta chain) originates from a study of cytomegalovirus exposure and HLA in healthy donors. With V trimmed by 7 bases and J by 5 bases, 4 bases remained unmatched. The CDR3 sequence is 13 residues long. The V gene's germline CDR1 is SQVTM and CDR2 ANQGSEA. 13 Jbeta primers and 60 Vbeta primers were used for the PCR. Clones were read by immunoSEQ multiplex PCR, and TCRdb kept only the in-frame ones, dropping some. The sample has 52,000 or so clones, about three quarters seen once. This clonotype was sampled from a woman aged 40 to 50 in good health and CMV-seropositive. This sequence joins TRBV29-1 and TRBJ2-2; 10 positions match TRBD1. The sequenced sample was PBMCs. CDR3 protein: CSARTGGTGELFF. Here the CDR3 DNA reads TGCAGCGCCCGGACAGGGGGGACCGGGGAGCTGTTTTTT.